This entry describes one T cell receptor (beta chain). By its share of the sample, this clone is medium-sized (0.01 to 0.1%). The target of this receptor is not known. The input lacks base qualities; no much larger clone sits a single base away. The data belong to a study of blood T cell repertoires in COVID-19 (TCRdb year 2020). Some background on the complete study: Samples from collaborators originated in the United States, Italy and Spain and spanned both the acute and convalescent phases of COVID-19. The samples were drawn from two sources: the first 160 participants of the ongoing ImmuneRACE study, and 1,200 or so subjects contributed by 6 global collaborators. Where available, HLA class I and class II types were taken from metadata supplied by the sample provider and were not determined by assay-based typing. Deeply sampled blood TCRbeta repertoires from subjects exposed to, actively infected with, or recovered from COVID-19 were included in the dataset. The prospective study material was composed of cDNA or gDNA derived from T cells, B-cell-depleted T cells, or PBMCs. The sample metadata nearly always contained a de-identified subject ID, COVID-19 status, age in years and sex. The repertoires were released in a freely available public database meant as a resource for research on the immune response to SARS-CoV-2.

TCRbeta CDR3 regions were amplified from genomic DNA by means of the immunoSEQ Assay, a bias-controlled multiplex PCR. The study's own analysis went as follows. The number of nucleated cells in each sample was estimated by amplification of reference gene primers within the assay. Sequence reads were collapsed and filtered to measure the absolute abundance of every unique TCRbeta CDR3 rearrangement. For each sample, productive Simpson clonality was calculated by taking the square root of Simpson's diversity index across productive rearrangements. TCRdb limited this immuneACCESS table to in-frame rearrangements with V and J called. A share of clones is missing; checked studies link under half to unresolved V genes, and the rest is unexplained. The DNA was the basis for D and trimming; V, J and clone size are from that table. The sample table holds about 280,000 clones, of which less than 90% were seen once. The ten biggest clones cover 13% of the sample.

Broader findings and caveats from the paper: The amount of clinical and demographic metadata varied by source and participant and was provided uncurated.

The CDR3 measures 14 amino acids from cysteine to phenylalanine. Just CDR3 DNA is preserved here, 42 bases in frame from base 1. The germline V gene (reference sequence) yields SEHNR for CDR1 and FQNEAQ for CDR2. V is trimmed back by 5 bases and J by 5 bases, and the junction contains 5 bases that no gene match accounts for. Whole blood was collected in K2EDTA tubes by collaborating institutions according to the institutions' own protocols. Collaborator samples were shipped for TCRbeta analysis as frozen whole blood, isolated PBMCs, or DNA extracted from either sample type. The material sequenced was peripheral blood. In this chain, TRBV7-9 is recombined with TRBJ2-7; 11 bases in the junction line up with TRBD2. The sequence came from a human donor in a cohort sampled during active COVID-19. The DNA reads as follows: TGTGCCAGCAGCGCATCTAGCGGGGGGAACGAGCAGTACTTC. It encodes CASSASSGGNEQYF.